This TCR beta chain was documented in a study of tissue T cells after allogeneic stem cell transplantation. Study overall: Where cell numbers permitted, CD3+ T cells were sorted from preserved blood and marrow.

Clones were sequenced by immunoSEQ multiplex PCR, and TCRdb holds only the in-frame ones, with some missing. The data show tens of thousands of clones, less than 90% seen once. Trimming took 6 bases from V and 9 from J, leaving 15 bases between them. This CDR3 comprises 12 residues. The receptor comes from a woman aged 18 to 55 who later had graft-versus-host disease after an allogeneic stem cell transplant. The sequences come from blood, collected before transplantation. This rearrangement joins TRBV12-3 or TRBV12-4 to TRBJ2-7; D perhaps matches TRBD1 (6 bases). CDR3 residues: CASSRYRETQYF. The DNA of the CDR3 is TGTGCCAGCAGCCGTTACAGGGAGACGCAGTACTTC.